The 13 T cell receptor beta chains listed next were all sequenced from one sample in a study of blood T cell repertoires in COVID-19. The repertoire was sequenced with immunoSEQ multiplex PCR; TCRdb's copy has only in-frame clones and lacks some. The table records 70,000 to 95,000 clones, roughly 80% of them present only once. The sample comprised peripheral blood. The receptors derive from a woman between 65 and 79 years old with active or convalescent COVID-19.

V and J are TRBV15 and TRBJ1-1; D possibly corresponds to TRBD1 (6 bases). CDR1 is LNHNV and CDR2 is YYDKDF in the germline V gene (reference sequence). The ends were cut back, 3 bases at V and 3 bases at J, with 14 bases in the middle. CDR3 length equals 15 residues. The CDR3 bases are TGTGCCACCAGCAGGACAGGAACCTCGGACACTGAAGCTTTCTTT. As protein: CATSRTGTSDTEAFF.

This chain joins TRBV9 and TRBJ1-1; D gene ambiguous. CDR1 and CDR2 (germline): SGDLS, YYNGEE. Trimming shortened V by 5 bases and J by 2 bases, and 16 bases separated the two germline ends. The CDR3 spans 15 residues. The CDR3 DNA reads as TGTGCCAGCAGTACGGTCGGGGTTCTAAACACTGAAGCTTTCTTT. Encoded protein: CASSTVGVLNTEAFF.

The chain combines TRBV14 with TRBJ2-1; D possibly corresponds to TRBD1 (7 bases). This CDR3 has 15 amino acids. V lost 6 bases, J lost 3 bases, and 15 bases lay in between. Germline CDR1 and CDR2: SGHDN and FVKESK. CDR3 nucleotide sequence: TGTGCCAGCAGGCGAACAGGGGAGGACTACAATGAGCAGTTCTTC. Protein product: CASRRTGEDYNEQFF.

The J gene is TRBJ1-5, the V gene TRBV15, with TRBD1 as a possible D gene (5 bases). Germline V gene lookup returns CDR1 LNHNV and CDR2 YYDKDF (reference sequence). The CDR3 is 14 amino acids. Trimming stripped 10 bases from V and 3 bases from J, with 16 bases between. CDR3 protein: CAIRGEGDNQPQHF. The CDR3 nucleotides read TGTGCCATCCGAGGGGAGGGAGACAATCAGCCCCAGCATTTT.

This clone was counted only a few times. The chain couples TRBV5-6 to TRBJ1-4; the match to TRBD1 covers 7 bases. Germline CDR1 reads SGHDT; CDR2 reads YYEEEE. The CDR3 is 19 residues long. Trimming removed 4 bases from V and 0 bases from J; junction bases left unmatched: 15. The CDR3 coding sequence is TGTGCCAGCAGCCTGGCCCGGGACAGCGGATATGCAACTAATGAAAAACTGTTTTTT. As protein: CASSLARDSGYATNEKLFF. Supplemented by reference TRBV5-6 and TRBJ1-4, the full variable domain reads DAGVTQSPTHLIKTRGQQVTLRCSPKSGHDTVSWYQQALGQGPQFIFQYYEEEERQRGNFPDRFSGHQFPNYSSELNVNALLLGDSALYLCASSLARDSGYATNEKLFFGSGTQLSVL.

The genes are TRBV4-2 and TRBJ2-4; D perhaps matches TRBD1 (8 bases). This CDR3 spans 16 amino acids. Trimming left V 2 bases short and J 5 bases short, with 16 bases between. Germline CDR1 LGHNA, CDR2 YNFKEQ. DNA of the CDR3: TGTGCCAGCAGCCAAATACAGGGGGAGGGCGAAAACATTCAGTACTTC. Translating it yields CASSQIQGEGENIQYF.

The V gene is TRBV3-1 (or the pseudogene TRBV3-2), the J gene TRBJ1-6, with 7 nucleotides matching TRBD1. There are 16 residues in the CDR3. The V gene's germline CDR1 is LGHDT and CDR2 YNNKEL (reference sequence). With V trimmed by 3 bases and J by 10 bases, 12 bases remained unmatched. The CDR3 loop reads CASSQNRGRYFSPLHF. The CDR3 nucleotides are TGTGCCAGCAGCCAGAACAGGGGCAGATATTTCTCACCCCTCCACTTT.

In its sample, this clone is medium-sized. The chain is built from TRBV14 and TRBJ1-3; 8 bases are shared with TRBD1. The germline V gene has CDR1 SGHDN and CDR2 FVKESK. V trimming: 5 bases; J trimming: 0 bases; junction bases outside the gene matches: 6. The CDR3 covers 16 residues. The CDR3 nucleotides read TGTGCCAGCAGCTCCTTTCAGGGGGCCTCTGGAAACACCATATATTTT. This sequence encodes CASSSFQGASGNTIYF.

The chain combines TRBV5-4 with TRBJ2-1, with 9 nucleotides matching TRBD1. The ends lost 4 bases at V and 12 bases at J; junction bases unmatched: 14. CDR3 length: 15 amino acids. CDR1 and CDR2 from the germline V gene are SGHNT and YYREEE (reference sequence). CDR3 region: CASSRGDRVVLGQFF. Written as DNA, the CDR3 is TGTGCCAGCAGCCGGGGGGACAGGGTCGTTCTTGGGCAGTTCTTC.

CDR3 sequence (DNA): TGTGCCAGCAGTTACTCACAGGGACAGGGATGGGAGACCCAGTACTTC. Translated, it gives CASSYSQGQGWETQYF. The chain couples TRBV6-6 to TRBJ2-5; TRBD1 matches at 9 bases. Looked up from germline, CDR1 is MNHNY and CDR2 is SVGAGI (reference sequence). The CDR3 totals 16 residues. J was trimmed by 5 bases and V by 0 bases; bases with no gene match: 7.

In its sample, this clone was seen a few times. This chain joins TRBV11-2 and TRBJ2-5, with 9 bases aligning to TRBD2. This CDR3 spans 14 amino acids. J was trimmed by 5 bases and V by 2 bases; bases with no gene match: 3. CDR1 SGHAT and CDR2 FQNNGV come from the germline V gene. As DNA, the CDR3 is TGTGCCAGCAGCTTATCTAGCGGGAAGGAGACCCAGTACTTC. Amino acids: CASSLSSGKETQYF.

The chain joins TRBV7-2 to TRBJ2-1; the D gene is possibly TRBD2 (6 bases). The length of the CDR3 is 14 residues. Germline V CDR1 and CDR2: SGHTA, FQGNSA. The V end lost 3 bases, the J end lost 2 bases, and 8 bases lay between the germline ends. CDR3 bases: TGTGCCAGCAGCTTGGGACTGGCCTACAATGAGCAGTTCTTC. Its protein product is CASSLGLAYNEQFF. The whole variable domain, remainder taken from reference TRBV7-2 and TRBJ2-1, is GAGVSQSPSNKVTEKGKDVELRCDPISGHTALYWYRQSLGQGLEFLIYFQGNSAPDKSGLPSDRFSAERTGGSVSTLTIQRTQQEDSAVYLCASSLGLAYNEQFFGPGTRLTVL.

The gene calls are TRBV7-2 and TRBJ1-2; D possibly corresponds to TRBD1 (5 bases). Per germline, CDR1 SGHTA and CDR2 FQGNSA. Trimming pared 2 bases from V and 8 bases from J, leaving 18 bases between. The CDR3 runs to 15 residues. The CDR3 here is CASSLRAQGGEGYTF. The CDR3 DNA sequence: TGTGCCAGCAGCTTAAGGGCGCAGGGCGGTGAAGGCTACACCTTC.